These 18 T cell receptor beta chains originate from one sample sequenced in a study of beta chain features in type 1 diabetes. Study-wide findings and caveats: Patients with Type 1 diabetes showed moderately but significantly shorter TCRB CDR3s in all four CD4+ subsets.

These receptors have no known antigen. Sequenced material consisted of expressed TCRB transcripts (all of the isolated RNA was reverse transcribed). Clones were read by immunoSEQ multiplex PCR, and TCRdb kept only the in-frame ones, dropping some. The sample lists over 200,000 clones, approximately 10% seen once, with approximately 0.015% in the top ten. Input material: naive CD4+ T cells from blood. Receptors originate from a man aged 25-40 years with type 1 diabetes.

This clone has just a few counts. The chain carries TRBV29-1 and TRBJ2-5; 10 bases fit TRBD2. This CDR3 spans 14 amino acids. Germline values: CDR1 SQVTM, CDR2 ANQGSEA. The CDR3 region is CTTRRAGGQETQYF. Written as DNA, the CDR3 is TGCACCACGAGACGAGCGGGGGGGCAAGAGACCCAGTACTTC.

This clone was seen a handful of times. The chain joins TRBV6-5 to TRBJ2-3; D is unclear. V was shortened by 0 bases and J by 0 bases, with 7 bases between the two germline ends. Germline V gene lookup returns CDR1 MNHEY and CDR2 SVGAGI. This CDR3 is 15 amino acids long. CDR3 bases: TGTGCCAGCAGTTACTCGTTCCAAAGCACAGATACGCAGTATTTT. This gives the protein CASSYSFQSTDTQYF.

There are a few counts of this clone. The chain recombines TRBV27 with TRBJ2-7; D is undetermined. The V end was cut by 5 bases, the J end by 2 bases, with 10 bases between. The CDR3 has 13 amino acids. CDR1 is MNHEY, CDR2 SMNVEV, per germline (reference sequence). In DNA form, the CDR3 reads TGTGCCAGCAGTCCCACCCAGGCCTACGAGCAGTACTTC. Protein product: CASSPTQAYEQYF.

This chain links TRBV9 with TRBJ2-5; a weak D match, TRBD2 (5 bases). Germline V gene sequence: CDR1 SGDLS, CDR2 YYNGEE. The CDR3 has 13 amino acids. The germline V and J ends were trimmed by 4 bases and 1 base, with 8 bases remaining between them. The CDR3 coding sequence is TGTGCCAGCAGCCGAGGGCCCCAAGAGACCCAGTACTTC. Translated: CASSRGPQETQYF.

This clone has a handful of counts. The CDR3 here is CASSLADRHTGELFF. The CDR3 coding sequence is TGTGCCAGCAGCTTAGCGGACAGACACACCGGGGAGCTGTTTTTT. The chain links TRBV11-1 to TRBJ2-2; possible D gene TRBD1, 6 bases. Germline V gene sequence: CDR1 SGHAT, CDR2 FQDESV (reference sequence). This CDR3 contains 15 residues. V lost 0 bases and J 3 bases, leaving 8 bases between the germline ends.

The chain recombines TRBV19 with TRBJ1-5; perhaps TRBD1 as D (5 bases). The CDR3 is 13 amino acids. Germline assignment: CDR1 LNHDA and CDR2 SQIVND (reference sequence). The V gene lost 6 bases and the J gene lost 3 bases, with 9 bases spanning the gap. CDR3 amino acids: CASSPGHNQPQHF. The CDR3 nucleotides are TGTGCCAGTAGCCCAGGGCACAATCAGCCCCAGCATTTT.

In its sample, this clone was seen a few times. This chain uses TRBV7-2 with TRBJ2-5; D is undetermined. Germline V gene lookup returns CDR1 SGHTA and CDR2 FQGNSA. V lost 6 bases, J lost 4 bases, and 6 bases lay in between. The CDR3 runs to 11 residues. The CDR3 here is CASSLVETQYF. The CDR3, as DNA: TGTGCCAGCAGTCTAGTAGAGACCCAGTACTTC. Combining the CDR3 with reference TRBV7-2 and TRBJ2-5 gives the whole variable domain GAGVSQSPSNKVTEKGKDVELRCDPISGHTALYWYRQSLGQGLEFLIYFQGNSAPDKSGLPSDRFSAERTGGSVSTLTIQRTQQEDSAVYLCASSLVETQYFGPGTRLLVL.

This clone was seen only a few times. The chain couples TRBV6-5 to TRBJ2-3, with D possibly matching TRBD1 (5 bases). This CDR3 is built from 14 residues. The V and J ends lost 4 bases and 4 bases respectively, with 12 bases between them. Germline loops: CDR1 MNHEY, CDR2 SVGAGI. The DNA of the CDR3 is TGTGCCAGCAGTTCCCAGGGAAGCCCAGATACGCAGTATTTT. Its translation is CASSSQGSPDTQYF.

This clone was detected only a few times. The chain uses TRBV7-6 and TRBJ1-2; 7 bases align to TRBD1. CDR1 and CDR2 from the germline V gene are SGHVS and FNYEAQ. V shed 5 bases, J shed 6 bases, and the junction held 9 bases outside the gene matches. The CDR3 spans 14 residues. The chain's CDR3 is CASSLTGYADGYTF. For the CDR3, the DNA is TGTGCCAGCAGCCTGACAGGGTATGCCGATGGCTACACCTTC.

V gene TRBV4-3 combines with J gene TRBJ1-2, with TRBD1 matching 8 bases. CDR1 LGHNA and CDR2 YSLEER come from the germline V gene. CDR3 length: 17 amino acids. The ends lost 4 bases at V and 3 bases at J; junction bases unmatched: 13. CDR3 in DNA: TGCGCCAGCAGCCTTAACCTCGGACAGGGAGGGGACTATGGCTACACCTTC. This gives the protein CASSLNLGQGGDYGYTF.

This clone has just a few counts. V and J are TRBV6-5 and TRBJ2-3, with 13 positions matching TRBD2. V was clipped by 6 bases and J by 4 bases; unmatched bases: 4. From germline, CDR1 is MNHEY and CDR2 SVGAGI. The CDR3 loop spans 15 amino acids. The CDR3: CASRGLAGRADTQYF. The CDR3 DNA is TGTGCCAGCAGGGGACTAGCGGGGAGGGCAGATACGCAGTATTTT.

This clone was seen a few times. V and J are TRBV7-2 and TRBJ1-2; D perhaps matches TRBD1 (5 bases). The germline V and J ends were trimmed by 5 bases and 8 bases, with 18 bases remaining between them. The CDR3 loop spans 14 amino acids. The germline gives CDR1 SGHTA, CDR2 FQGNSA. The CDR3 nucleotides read TGTGCCAGCAGCCTCCAGACAGTGGGGCGAGGCTACACCTTC. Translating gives CASSLQTVGRGYTF.

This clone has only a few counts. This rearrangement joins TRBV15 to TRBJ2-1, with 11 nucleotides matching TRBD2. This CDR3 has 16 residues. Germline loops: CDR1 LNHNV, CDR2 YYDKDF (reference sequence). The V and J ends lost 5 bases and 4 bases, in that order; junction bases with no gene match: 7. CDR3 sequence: CATSLLAGAQYNEQFF. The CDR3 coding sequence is TGTGCCACCAGCCTACTAGCGGGGGCCCAGTACAATGAGCAGTTCTTC.

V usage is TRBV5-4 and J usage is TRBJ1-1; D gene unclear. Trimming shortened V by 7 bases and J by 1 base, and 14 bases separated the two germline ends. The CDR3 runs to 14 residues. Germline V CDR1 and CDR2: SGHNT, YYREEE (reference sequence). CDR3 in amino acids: CASHVTGGNTEAFF. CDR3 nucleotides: TGTGCCAGCCATGTTACTGGAGGGAACACTGAAGCTTTCTTT.

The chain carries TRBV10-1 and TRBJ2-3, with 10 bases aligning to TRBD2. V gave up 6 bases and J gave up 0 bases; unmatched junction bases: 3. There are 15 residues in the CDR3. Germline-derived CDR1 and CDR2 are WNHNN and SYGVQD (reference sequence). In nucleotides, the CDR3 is TGCGCCAGCAGCGGACTAGCGGAAAGCACAGATACGCAGTATTTT. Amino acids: CASSGLAESTDTQYF.

Here the CDR3 reads CASSQGLDSNTGELFF. Here the CDR3 DNA reads TGCGCCAGCAGCCAGGGCTTGGACTCGAACACCGGGGAGCTGTTTTTT. This chain connects TRBV4-3 to TRBJ2-2; weak D call: TRBD2 (5 bases). Germline V gives CDR1 LGHNA, CDR2 YSLEER. V shed 3 bases and J shed 0 bases, with 11 bases lying between them. This CDR3 region has 16 residues.

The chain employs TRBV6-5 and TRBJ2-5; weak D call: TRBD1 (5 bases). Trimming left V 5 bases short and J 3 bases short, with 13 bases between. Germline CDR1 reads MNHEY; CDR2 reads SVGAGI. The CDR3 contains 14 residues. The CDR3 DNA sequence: TGTGCCAGCAGTAAGGGGTCTCTGAAAGAGACCCAGTACTTC. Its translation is CASSKGSLKETQYF.

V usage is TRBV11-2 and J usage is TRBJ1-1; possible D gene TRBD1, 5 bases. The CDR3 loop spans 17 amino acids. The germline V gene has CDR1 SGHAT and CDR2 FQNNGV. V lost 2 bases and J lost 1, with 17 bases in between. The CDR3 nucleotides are TGTGCCAGCAGCTTACTCTCGGTACAGGTGTCGAACACTGAAGCTTTCTTT. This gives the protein CASSLLSVQVSNTEAFF.